A single sample gave rise to the 32 T cell receptor beta chains below, sequenced in a study of OX40 agonist ivuxolimab in advanced cancers. TCRdb's copy holds only in-frame clones and misses some; the assay was immunoSEQ multiplex PCR. The repertoire holds approximately 60,000 clones, roughly four fifths seen once, with around 1% in the top ten. Here the sequenced sample was CD4+ or CD8+ T cells sorted from blood, taken in a trial of the OX40 agonist ivuxolimab. These receptors all come from an adult with an advanced solid tumor such as melanoma, head and neck, liver or kidney cancer.

This clone was counted once. The chain is built from TRBV15 and TRBJ2-1, with D perhaps TRBD1 (6 bases). Trimming left V 0 bases short and J 3 bases short, with 12 bases between. The germline gives CDR1 LNHNV, CDR2 YYDKDF (reference sequence). This CDR3 region has 16 residues. The CDR3 reads CATSRDTRGVYNEQFF. Here the CDR3 DNA reads TGTGCCACCAGCAGAGATACCAGGGGCGTCTACAATGAGCAGTTCTTC.

The chain employs TRBV4-2 and TRBJ1-2; D remains ambiguous. V gave up 2 bases and J gave up 7 bases, with 14 bases separating them. The CDR3 contains 14 residues. Germline values: CDR1 LGHNA, CDR2 YNFKEQ. In DNA, the CDR3 is TGTGCCAGCAGCCAATTAATGGCAGTAGGTGGCTACACCTTC. Protein: CASSQLMAVGGYTF.

The V and J genes are TRBV11-3 and TRBJ2-7; D unresolved. V was shortened by 2 bases and J by 3 bases, with 11 bases between the two germline ends. This CDR3 region has 14 residues. Germline lookup yields CDR1 SGHNT and CDR2 YENEEA. CDR3 amino acids: CASSLYHRYYEQYF. CDR3 DNA sequence: TGTGCCAGCAGCTTATATCACAGATACTACGAGCAGTACTTC.

This clone is labeled as medium-sized. The chain couples TRBV6-1 to TRBJ1-2, with 10 bases aligning to TRBD1. Germline V lookup: CDR1 MNHNS, CDR2 SASEGT. V shed 6 bases, J shed 2 bases, and the junction held 3 bases outside the gene matches. The length of the CDR3 is 14 residues. CDR3 bases: TGTGCCAGCAGGCGGGACAGGGGAAACTATGGCTACACCTTC. Its protein is CASRRDRGNYGYTF.

This clone is a singleton in its sample. V usage is TRBV4-3 and J usage is TRBJ1-1; 7 bases fit TRBD1. From germline, CDR1 is LGHNA and CDR2 YSLEER. CDR3 size: 15 residues. Trimming cost V 2 bases and J 1 base; bases outside gene matches: 4. The CDR3 DNA reads TGCGCCAGCAGCCAACATCAGGGGGGGAACACTGAAGCTTTCTTT. This encodes CASSQHQGGNTEAFF.

The genes are TRBV10-2 and TRBJ2-3; no clear D gene. V lost 3 bases to trimming and J lost 4 bases, with 14 bases between them. CDR3 length: 15 residues. The V gene's germline CDR1 is WSHSY and CDR2 SAAADI. The CDR3 bases are TGCGCCAGCAGTGACCCGGGCCTACTCCCAGATACGCAGTATTTT. This sequence encodes CASSDPGLLPDTQYF.

This chain connects TRBV19 to TRBJ1-2; 10 bases map to TRBD1. The V gene's germline CDR1 is LNHDA and CDR2 SQIVND (reference sequence). The CDR3 is made up of 15 amino acids. Trimming cost V 5 bases and J 4 bases; bases outside gene matches: 7. The CDR3 DNA reads TGTGCCAGTAGTGTCGACAGGGGGCGAGGCTATGGCTACACCTTC. This encodes CASSVDRGRGYGYTF.

The genes are TRBV14 and TRBJ1-2, with a tentative D call TRBD1 (6 bases). This CDR3 region has 14 residues. The germline CDR1 and CDR2 sequences are SGHDN and FVKESK. Trimming removed 4 bases at V and 7 bases at J, with 16 bases between. CDR3 DNA: TGTGCCAGCAGCCCCGAATGGGGGCTTGGTGGCTACACCTTC. Translating gives CASSPEWGLGGYTF.

The V and J genes are TRBV11-3 and TRBJ2-3; 9 nucleotides match TRBD1. This CDR3 has 16 residues. Unmatched junction bases numbered 9, after V lost 5 bases and J lost 3 bases. CDR1 and CDR2 (germline): SGHNT, YENEEA. The CDR3 spells CASSPGTGSRTDTQYF. In nucleotides, the CDR3 is TGTGCCAGCAGCCCCGGGACAGGGAGTAGAACAGATACGCAGTATTTT.

This rearrangement joins TRBV5-1 to TRBJ2-7, with TRBD1 matching over 7 bases. CDR1 is SGHRS, CDR2 YFSETQ, per germline. This CDR3 comprises 14 residues. V lost 0 bases to trimming and J lost 3 bases; unmatched junction nucleotides: 3. CDR3 sequence (DNA): TGCGCCAGCAGCTTGGGACAGGGCCTCTACGAGCAGTACTTC. Amino acids: CASSLGQGLYEQYF.

Remarks on this clone: Germline and junction disagree at one end, which may indicate a read error. This chain uses TRBV4-2 with TRBJ1-1, with 7 bases fitting TRBD1. The CDR3 is 14 residues long. Per the germline V gene, CDR1 is LGHNA and CDR2 is YNFKEQ. CDR3 in amino acids: CASNDRDKNTEAFF. The CDR3 DNA is TGTGCCAGCAACGACAGGGATAAGAACACTGAGGCTTTCTTT.

V usage is TRBV2 and J usage is TRBJ1-2; 9 positions agree with TRBD1. There are 18 residues in the CDR3. V lost 6 bases and J lost 4; bases outside the gene matches: 18. CDR1 SNHLY and CDR2 FYNNEI come from the germline V gene. The CDR3 here is CASSEPGQGVLDAYGYTF. For the CDR3, the DNA is TGTGCCAGCAGCGAGCCGGGACAGGGCGTACTTGATGCCTATGGCTACACCTTC.

The CDR3 here is CASSLDRGLGSPLHF. CDR3 nucleotide sequence: TGTGCCAGCAGTTTAGACAGGGGGCTGGGTTCACCCCTCCACTTT. V is TRBV27 and J is TRBJ1-6; TRBD1 matches 10 bases. Germline assignment: CDR1 MNHEY and CDR2 SMNVEV (reference sequence). This CDR3 is 15 amino acids long. The V and J ends lost 2 bases and 9 bases, in that order; junction bases with no gene match: 4.

This clone was seen more than once but under ten times. The chain joins TRBV5-5 to TRBJ1-5, with a tentative D call TRBD1 (5 bases). Trimming took off 6 bases at V and 7 bases at J, with 14 bases between the two ends. The CDR3 runs 13 residues. Germline V CDR1 and CDR2: SGHKS, YYEKEE (reference sequence). The CDR3 bases are TGTGCCAGCACCGACTCTGGGGACCAGCCCCAGCATTTT. Its protein product is CASTDSGDQPQHF.

This sequence joins TRBV4-1 and TRBJ2-1; the D is unclear. The CDR3 is 14 residues long. Trimming took off 1 base at V and 14 bases at J, with 18 bases between the two ends. Germline V lookup: CDR1 MGHRA, CDR2 YSYEKL. Here the CDR3 DNA reads TGCGCCAGCAGCCAAGGGGAAGGGAACCGGCACGAGTTCTTC. It yields the protein CASSQGEGNRHEFF.

CDR3 in amino acids: CASRRQGSYGYTF. Written as DNA, the CDR3 is TGTGCCAGCAGGAGACAGGGGTCCTATGGCTACACCTTC. V gene TRBV6-6 combines with J gene TRBJ1-2; 8 bases map to TRBD1. After removal of 6 bases from V and 4 bases from J, the junction contained 4 bases not matched to a gene. Germline assignment: CDR1 MNHNY and CDR2 SVGAGI (reference sequence). There are 13 residues in the CDR3.

This clone appeared once. V is TRBV5-4 and J is TRBJ2-3, with TRBD2 matching over 9 bases. CDR1 SGHNT and CDR2 YYREEE come from the germline V gene (reference sequence). This CDR3 contains 18 residues. With V trimmed by 4 bases and J by 0 bases, 12 bases remained unmatched. Here the CDR3 reads CASSPAGSGGSSTDTQYF. DNA of the CDR3: TGTGCCAGCAGCCCGGCGGGAAGCGGGGGGTCTAGCACAGATACGCAGTATTTT.

The chain combines TRBV6-6 with TRBJ2-7; D is possibly TRBD2 (6 bases). Trimming took off 2 bases at V and 9 bases at J, with 14 bases between the two ends. CDR1 and CDR2 (germline): MNHNY, SVGAGI (reference sequence). CDR3 size: 13 residues. The DNA of the CDR3 is TGTGCCAGCAGTTACCAGGATTTGGGGGGGCAGTACTTC. It is translated as CASSYQDLGGQYF.

V and J are TRBV7-9 and TRBJ2-5; 10 bases fit TRBD2. J was trimmed by 2 bases and V by 3 bases; bases with no gene match: 9. Germline loops: CDR1 SEHNR, CDR2 FQNEAQ (reference sequence). This CDR3 has 17 amino acids. As DNA, the CDR3 is TGTGCCAGCAGCTTTGGTCGGACTAGCGGATCACAAGAGACCCAGTACTTC. Translation gives CASSFGRTSGSQETQYF.

Here the CDR3 DNA reads TGCGCCAGCAGCCGAGACTCGGGCTACACCTTC. It codes for CASSRDSGYTF. V gene TRBV4-1 combines with J gene TRBJ1-2; D gene unclear. With 4 bases removed from V and 8 bases from J, the gap between germline ends came to 8 bases. Germline CDR1 is MGHRA and CDR2 is YSYEKL. The CDR3 is 11 amino acids.

In this sample, this clone turned up a few times. The chain combines TRBV23-1 with TRBJ2-3; 9 bases agree with TRBD1. TRBV23-1 is flagged as an ORF with uncertain function. The CDR3 totals 17 residues. V lost 0 bases to trimming and J lost 1 base; unmatched junction nucleotides: 5. CDR3 residues: CASSQSGRDRGTDTQYF. The CDR3 bases are TGCGCCAGCAGTCAATCCGGTAGGGACAGGGGCACAGATACGCAGTATTTT.

The genes are TRBV2 and TRBJ1-5; D is undetermined. The CDR3 spans 13 residues. V was pared by 7 bases and J by 5 bases, with 12 bases between. Germline V gene lookup returns CDR1 SNHLY and CDR2 FYNNEI. CDR3 protein: CASTETSDQPQHF. The CDR3 DNA follows: TGTGCCAGCACCGAAACGTCCGATCAGCCCCAGCATTTT.

This clone was seen a few times. The genes are TRBV18 and TRBJ1-1, with D possibly matching TRBD1 (5 bases). CDR1 is KGHSH, CDR2 LQKENI, per germline. V gave up 4 bases and J gave up 4 bases, with 13 bases separating them. The CDR3 is 14 amino acids. CDR3 nucleotide sequence: TGTGCCAGCTCACGCCGGGGGGGGTTCACTGAAGCTTTCTTT. Translating gives CASSRRGGFTEAFF.

J is TRBJ2-1 and V is TRBV7-2; 16 bases match TRBD2. This CDR3 is 13 amino acids long. Germline loops: CDR1 SGHTA, CDR2 FQGNSA. Unmatched junction bases numbered 5, after V lost 5 bases and J lost 16 bases. The CDR3 DNA follows: TGTGCCAGCAGCCCGGGACTAGCGGGGGGGAAATTCTTC. Its protein product is CASSPGLAGGKFF.

The J gene is TRBJ1-5, the V gene TRBV4-1; the D is unclear. This CDR3 spans 16 amino acids. Germline lookup yields CDR1 MGHRA and CDR2 YSYEKL. V dropped 1 base and J dropped 9 bases, with 19 bases sitting between them. The CDR3 bases are TGCGCCAGCAGCCAAGTCGATCTAGTTTCGACCGGGCCCCAGCATTTT. As protein: CASSQVDLVSTGPQHF.

The chain has TRBV6-1 and TRBJ1-6; perhaps TRBD1 as D (6 bases). V lost 6 bases, J lost 7 bases, and 7 bases lay in between. The germline CDR1 and CDR2 sequences are MNHNS and SASEGT. This CDR3 is 12 amino acids long. The CDR3 here is CASRGANSPLHF. The CDR3 coding sequence is TGTGCCAGCAGGGGGGCCAATTCACCCCTCCACTTT.

The rearrangement links TRBV5-5 to TRBJ1-5; TRBD1 aligns across 9 bases. Germline V gene lookup returns CDR1 SGHKS and CDR2 YYEKEE (reference sequence). V lost 5 bases and J lost 1; bases outside the gene matches: 16. The CDR3 contains 19 residues. This chain's CDR3 is CASSKGGQGIIGSNQPQHF. For the CDR3, the DNA is TGTGCCAGCAGTAAGGGTGGACAGGGGATAATCGGGAGCAATCAGCCCCAGCATTTT.

The chain links TRBV4-2 to TRBJ2-5, with 12 bases identical to TRBD2. V shed 1 base, J shed 1 base, and the junction held 4 bases outside the gene matches. Germline V gives CDR1 LGHNA, CDR2 YNFKEQ. The CDR3 contains 17 residues. The CDR3 region is CASSQATSGGRQETQYF. The CDR3 region has the DNA TGTGCCAGCAGCCAAGCTACTAGCGGGGGGCGCCAAGAGACCCAGTACTTC.

This chain links TRBV28 with TRBJ1-5; D is unresolved. This CDR3 has 16 residues. Germline loops: CDR1 MDHEN, CDR2 SYDVKM. The ends were cut back, 2 bases at V and 1 base at J, with 12 bases in the middle. CDR3 sequence: CASSLPSLGSNQPQHF. The CDR3 DNA is TGTGCCAGCAGTTTACCCTCCTTGGGCAGCAATCAGCCCCAGCATTTT. The full variable domain, in which reference TRBV28 and TRBJ1-5 provide the parts outside the CDR3, is DVKVTQSSRYLVKRTGEKVFLECVQDMDHENMFWYRQDPGLGLRLIYFSYDVKMKEKGDIPEGYSVSREKKERFSLILESASTNQTSMYLCASSLPSLGSNQPQHFGDGTRLSIL.

This clone has just one count. The chain recombines TRBV6-5 with TRBJ1-6; D is unclear. Germline lookup yields CDR1 MNHEY and CDR2 SVGAGI. The CDR3 runs 14 residues. Trimming took 6 bases from V and 9 from J, leaving 15 bases between them. CDR3 protein: CASRGRRLGSPLHF. The CDR3 bases are TGTGCCAGCAGGGGCCGCCGGTTAGGTTCACCCCTCCACTTT.

This chain connects TRBV4-3 to TRBJ2-1, with 10 positions matching TRBD2. The CDR3 contains 16 residues. Germline CDR1 is LGHNA and CDR2 is YSLEER. V shed 3 bases and J 6 bases; nucleotides not matched to a gene: 8. DNA for the CDR3: TGCGCCAGCAGCCAGGATAGCGGGGGGCCGGGCAATGAGCAGTTCTTC. Its translation is CASSQDSGGPGNEQFF.

This sequence joins TRBV16 and TRBJ2-3, with D possibly matching TRBD1 (5 bases). CDR1 and CDR2 (germline): KGHSY, FQNENV. The CDR3 totals 16 residues. V shed 0 bases and J shed 0 bases, with 10 bases lying between them. CDR3: CASSQSPRVSTDTQYF. CDR3 in DNA: TGTGCCAGCAGCCAATCTCCCAGGGTCAGCACAGATACGCAGTATTTT.